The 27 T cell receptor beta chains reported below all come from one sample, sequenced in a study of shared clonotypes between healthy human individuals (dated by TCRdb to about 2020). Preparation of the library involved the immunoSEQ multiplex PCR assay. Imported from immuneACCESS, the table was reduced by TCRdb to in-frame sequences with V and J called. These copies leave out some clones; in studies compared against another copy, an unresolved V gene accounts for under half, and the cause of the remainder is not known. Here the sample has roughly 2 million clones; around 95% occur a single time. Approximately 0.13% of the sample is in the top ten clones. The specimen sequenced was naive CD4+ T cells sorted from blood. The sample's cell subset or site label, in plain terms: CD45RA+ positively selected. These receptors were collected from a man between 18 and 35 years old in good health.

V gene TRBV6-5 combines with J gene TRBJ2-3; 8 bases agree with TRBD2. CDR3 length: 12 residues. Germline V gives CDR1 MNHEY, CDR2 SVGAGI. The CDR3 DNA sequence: TGTGCAGTCGGGAGGGCAGCAGATACGCAGTATTTT. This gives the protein CAVGRAADTQYF.

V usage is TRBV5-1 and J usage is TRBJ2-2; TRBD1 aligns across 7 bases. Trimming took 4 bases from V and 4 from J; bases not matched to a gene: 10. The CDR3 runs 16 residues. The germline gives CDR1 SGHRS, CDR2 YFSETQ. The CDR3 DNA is TGCGCCAGCAGCCCTAAGGGGGCGTCGGGCACCGGGGAGCTGTTTTTT. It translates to CASSPKGASGTGELFF.

The DNA of the CDR3 is TGCAGTACTAAAACCTGGCCTGGCTACACCTTC. It codes for CSTKTWPGYTF. This sequence joins TRBV20-1 and TRBJ1-2; D not resolved. Trimming pared 8 bases from V and 7 bases from J, leaving 14 bases between. This CDR3 spans 11 amino acids. CDR1 DFQATT and CDR2 SNEGSKA come from the germline V gene (reference sequence).

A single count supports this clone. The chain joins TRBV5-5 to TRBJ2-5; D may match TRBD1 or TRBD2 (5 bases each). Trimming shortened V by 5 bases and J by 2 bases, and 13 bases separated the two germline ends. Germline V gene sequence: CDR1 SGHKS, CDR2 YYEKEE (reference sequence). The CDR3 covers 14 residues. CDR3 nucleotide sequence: TGTGCCAGCAGTAATCCAGGGAGTCAAGAGACCCAGTACTTC. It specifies CASSNPGSQETQYF. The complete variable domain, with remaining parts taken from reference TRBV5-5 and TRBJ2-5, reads DAGVTQSPTHLIKTRGQQVTLRCSPISGHKSVSWYQQVLGQGPQFIFQYYEKEERGRGNFPDRFSARQFPNYSSELNVNALLLGDSALYLCASSNPGSQETQYFGPGTRLLVL.

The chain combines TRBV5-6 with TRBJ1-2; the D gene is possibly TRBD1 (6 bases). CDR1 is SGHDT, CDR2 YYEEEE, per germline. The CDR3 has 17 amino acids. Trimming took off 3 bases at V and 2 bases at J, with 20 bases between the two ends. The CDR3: CASSSDSPRVSNYGYTF. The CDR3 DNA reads TGTGCCAGCAGCTCGGACAGTCCACGAGTTTCAAACTATGGCTACACCTTC. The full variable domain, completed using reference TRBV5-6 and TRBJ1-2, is DAGVTQSPTHLIKTRGQQVTLRCSPKSGHDTVSWYQQALGQGPQFIFQYYEEEERQRGNFPDRFSGHQFPNYSSELNVNALLLGDSALYLCASSSDSPRVSNYGYTFGSGTRLTVV.

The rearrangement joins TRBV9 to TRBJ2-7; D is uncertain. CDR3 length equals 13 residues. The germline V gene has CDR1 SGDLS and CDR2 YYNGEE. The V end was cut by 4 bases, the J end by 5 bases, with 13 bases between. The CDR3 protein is CASSPMTGDEQYF. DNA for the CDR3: TGTGCCAGCAGCCCGATGACCGGAGACGAGCAGTACTTC.

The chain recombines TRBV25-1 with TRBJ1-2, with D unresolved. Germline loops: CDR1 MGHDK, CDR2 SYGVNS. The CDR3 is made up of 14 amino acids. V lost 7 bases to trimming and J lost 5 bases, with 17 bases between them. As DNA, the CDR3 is TGTGCCAGCATGCCGGCTGGAACCTTTTATGGCTACACCTTC. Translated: CASMPAGTFYGYTF.

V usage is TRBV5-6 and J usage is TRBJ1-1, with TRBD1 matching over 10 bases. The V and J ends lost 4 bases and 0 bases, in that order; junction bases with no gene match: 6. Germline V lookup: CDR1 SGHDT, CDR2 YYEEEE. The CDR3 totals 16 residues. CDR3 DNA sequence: TGTGCCAGCAGCCTTGGGACAGGGGCAATGAACACTGAAGCTTTCTTT. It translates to CASSLGTGAMNTEAFF.

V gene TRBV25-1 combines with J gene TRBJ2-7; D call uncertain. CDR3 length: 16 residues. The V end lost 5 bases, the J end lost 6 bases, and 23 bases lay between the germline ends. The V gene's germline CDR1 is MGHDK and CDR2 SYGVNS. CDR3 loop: CASSPRTVGSLGEQYF. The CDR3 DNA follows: TGTGCCAGCAGTCCCCGAACCGTGGGCTCCCTAGGCGAGCAGTACTTC.

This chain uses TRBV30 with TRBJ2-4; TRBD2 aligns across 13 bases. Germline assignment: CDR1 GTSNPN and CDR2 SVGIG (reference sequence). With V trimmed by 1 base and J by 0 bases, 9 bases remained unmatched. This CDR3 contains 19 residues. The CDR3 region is CAWSGTSGSFSLAKNIQYF. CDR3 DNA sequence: TGTGCCTGGAGTGGGACTAGCGGGAGTTTTTCCCTAGCCAAAAACATTCAGTACTTC.

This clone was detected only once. The CDR3 DNA is TGTGCCAGCTCATCAGGACAAATTGGCGAGCAGTACTTC. Translating gives CASSSGQIGEQYF. J is TRBJ2-7 and V is TRBV18; tentative D call: TRBD1 (5 bases). In germline, CDR1 is KGHSH, CDR2 LQKENI. This CDR3 has 13 residues. Trimming took 5 bases from V and 6 from J, leaving 14 bases between them.

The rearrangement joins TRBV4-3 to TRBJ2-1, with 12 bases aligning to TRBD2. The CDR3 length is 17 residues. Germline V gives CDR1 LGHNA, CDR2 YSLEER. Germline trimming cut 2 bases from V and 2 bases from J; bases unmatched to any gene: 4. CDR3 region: CASSQHLAGGPYNEQFF. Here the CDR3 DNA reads TGCGCCAGCAGCCAACATCTAGCGGGAGGGCCCTACAATGAGCAGTTCTTC.

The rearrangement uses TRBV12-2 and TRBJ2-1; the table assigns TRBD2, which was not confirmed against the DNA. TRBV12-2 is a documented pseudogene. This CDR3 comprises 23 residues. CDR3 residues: CASRRLQRAGLSGRRCCDNEQFF. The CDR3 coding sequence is TGTGCAAGTCGTCGCTTACAGAGGGCAGGCCTTAGCGGGAGGCGTTGTTGTGACAATGAGCAGTTCTTC.

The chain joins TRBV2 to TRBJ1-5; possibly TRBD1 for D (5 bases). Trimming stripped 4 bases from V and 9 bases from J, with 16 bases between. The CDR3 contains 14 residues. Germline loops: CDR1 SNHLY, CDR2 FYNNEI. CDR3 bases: TGTGCCAGCAGTGGGGGCCAGACCTATTCGCCCCAGCATTTT. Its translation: CASSGGQTYSPQHF.

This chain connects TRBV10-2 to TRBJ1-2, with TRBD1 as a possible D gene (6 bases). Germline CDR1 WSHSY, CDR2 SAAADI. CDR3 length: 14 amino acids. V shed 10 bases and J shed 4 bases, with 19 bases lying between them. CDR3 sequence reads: CAILGGGAGYGYTF. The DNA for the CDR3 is TGCGCCATACTAGGAGGGGGGGCCGGCTATGGCTACACCTTC.

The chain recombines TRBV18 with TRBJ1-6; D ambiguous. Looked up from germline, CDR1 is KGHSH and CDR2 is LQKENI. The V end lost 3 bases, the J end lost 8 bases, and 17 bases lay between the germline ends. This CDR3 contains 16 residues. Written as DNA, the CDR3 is TGTGCCAGCTCACCGACTACAGTGGCATTCGATTCACCCCTCCACTTT. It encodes CASSPTTVAFDSPLHF. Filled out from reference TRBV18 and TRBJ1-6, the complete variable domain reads NAGVMQNPRHLVRRRGQEARLRCSPMKGHSHVYWYRQLPEEGLKFMVYLQKENIIDESGMPKERFSAEFPKEGPSILRIQQVVRGDSAAYFCASSPTTVAFDSPLHFGNGTRLTVT.

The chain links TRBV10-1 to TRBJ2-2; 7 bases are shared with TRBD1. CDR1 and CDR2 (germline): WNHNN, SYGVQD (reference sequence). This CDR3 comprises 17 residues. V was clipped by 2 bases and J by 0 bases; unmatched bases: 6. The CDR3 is CASSEKTGFSNTGELFF. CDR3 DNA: TGCGCCAGCAGTGAGAAGACAGGGTTCTCGAACACCGGGGAGCTGTTTTTT.

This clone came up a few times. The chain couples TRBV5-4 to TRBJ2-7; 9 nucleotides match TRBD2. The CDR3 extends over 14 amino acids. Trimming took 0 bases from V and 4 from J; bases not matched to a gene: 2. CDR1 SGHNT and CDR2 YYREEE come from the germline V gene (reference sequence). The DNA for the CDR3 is TGTGCCAGCAGCTTGGGGCGGGAGGGGTACGAGCAGTACTTC. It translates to CASSLGREGYEQYF.

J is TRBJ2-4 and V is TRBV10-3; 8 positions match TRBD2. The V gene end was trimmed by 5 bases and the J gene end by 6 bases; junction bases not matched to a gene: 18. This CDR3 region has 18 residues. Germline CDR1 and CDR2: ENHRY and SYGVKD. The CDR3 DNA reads TGTGCCATCAGTCTCTCCCCCCTTAGCGGGACCAAAACAAACATTCAGTACTTC. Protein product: CAISLSPLSGTKTNIQYF.

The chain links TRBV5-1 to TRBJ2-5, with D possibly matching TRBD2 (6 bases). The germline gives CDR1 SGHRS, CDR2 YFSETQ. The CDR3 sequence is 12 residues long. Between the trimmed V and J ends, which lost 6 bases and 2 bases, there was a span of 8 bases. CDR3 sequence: CASTGLQETQYF. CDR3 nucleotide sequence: TGCGCCAGCACGGGACTTCAAGAGACCCAGTACTTC.

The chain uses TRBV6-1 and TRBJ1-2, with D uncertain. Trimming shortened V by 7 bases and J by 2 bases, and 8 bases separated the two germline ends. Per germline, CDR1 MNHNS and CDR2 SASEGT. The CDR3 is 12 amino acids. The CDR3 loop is CASKRVNYGYTF. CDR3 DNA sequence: TGTGCCAGCAAGAGGGTAAACTATGGCTACACCTTC.

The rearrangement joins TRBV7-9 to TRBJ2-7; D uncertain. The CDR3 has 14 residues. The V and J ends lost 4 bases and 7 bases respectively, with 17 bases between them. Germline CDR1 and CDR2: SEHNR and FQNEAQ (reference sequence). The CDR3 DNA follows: TGTGCCAGCAGCTCGGAAACGGATCCTAGGGAGCAGTACTTC. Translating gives CASSSETDPREQYF.

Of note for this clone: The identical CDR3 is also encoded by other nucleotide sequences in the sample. CDR3 bases: TGTGCCAGCAGCTTGGGACAGAGCTCCTACGAGCAGTACTTC. Translation gives CASSLGQSSYEQYF. The rearrangement joins TRBV7-8 to TRBJ2-7, with TRBD1 identical over 7 bases. After removal of 3 bases from V and 0 bases from J, the junction contained 2 bases not matched to a gene. The CDR3 is 14 amino acids. Germline CDR1 and CDR2: SGHVS and FQNEAQ.

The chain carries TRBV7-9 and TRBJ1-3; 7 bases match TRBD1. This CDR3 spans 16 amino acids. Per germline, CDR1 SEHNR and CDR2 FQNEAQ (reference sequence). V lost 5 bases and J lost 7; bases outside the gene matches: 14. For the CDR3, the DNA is TGTGCCAGCAGCCCCCTGGCGGGTACAGGGGCGAACACCATATATTTT. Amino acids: CASSPLAGTGANTIYF.

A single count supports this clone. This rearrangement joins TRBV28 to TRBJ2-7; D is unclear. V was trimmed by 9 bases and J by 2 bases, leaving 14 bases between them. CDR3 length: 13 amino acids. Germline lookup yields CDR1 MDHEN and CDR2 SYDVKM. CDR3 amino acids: CASGDGVAYEQYF. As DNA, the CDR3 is TGTGCCAGTGGGGATGGGGTAGCCTACGAGCAGTACTTC.

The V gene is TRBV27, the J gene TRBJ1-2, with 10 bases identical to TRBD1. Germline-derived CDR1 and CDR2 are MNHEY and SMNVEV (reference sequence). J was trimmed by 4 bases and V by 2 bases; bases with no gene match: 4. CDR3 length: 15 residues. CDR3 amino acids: CASSLGQGVSYGYTF. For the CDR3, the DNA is TGTGCCAGCAGTTTAGGACAGGGGGTTTCCTATGGCTACACCTTC.

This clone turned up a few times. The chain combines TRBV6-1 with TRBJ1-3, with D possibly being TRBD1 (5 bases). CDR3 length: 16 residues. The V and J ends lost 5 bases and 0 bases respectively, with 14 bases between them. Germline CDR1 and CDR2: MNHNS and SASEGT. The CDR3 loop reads CASSQGTGFSGNTIYF. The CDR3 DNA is TGTGCCAGCAGTCAAGGGACGGGATTCTCTGGAAACACCATATATTTT.